The 28 T cell receptor beta chains below come from one sample, sequenced in a study of blood T cell repertoires in COVID-19. Libraries were prepared by immunoSEQ multiplex PCR; TCRdb keeps only in-frame clonotypes and omits some of them. The profile covers about 290,000 clones, with about 85% appearing a single time and approximately 3.8% taken by the ten largest. Sequencing was performed on peripheral blood. The receptors originated from a woman aged 45-65 years with active or convalescent COVID-19.

J is TRBJ1-5 and V is TRBV19; TRBD1 matches 7 bases. The junction had 9 bases not matched to a gene; V was cut back by 4 bases and J by 9 bases. There are 14 residues in the CDR3. CDR1 is LNHDA and CDR2 is SQIVND in the germline V gene (reference sequence). In nucleotides, the CDR3 is TGTGCCAGTAGTACCGGACAGGTCCAGCCGCCCCAGCATTTT. This codes for CASSTGQVQPPQHF.

This clone was seen a handful of times. J is TRBJ2-1 and V is TRBV2, with no clear D. The V end lost 2 bases, the J end lost 0 bases, and 5 bases lay between the germline ends. CDR1 is SNHLY, CDR2 FYNNEI, per germline. This CDR3 has 14 residues. Written as DNA, the CDR3 is TGTGCCAGCAGTGAAACGAGCTCCTACAATGAGCAGTTCTTC. This encodes CASSETSSYNEQFF.

The chain's CDR3 is CASSEGVGHTEAFF. In DNA, the CDR3 is TGCGCCAGCAGCGAGGGGGTAGGGCACACTGAAGCTTTCTTT. The chain joins TRBV5-1 to TRBJ1-1; a possible D gene is TRBD1 (6 bases). Trimming took 4 bases from V and 3 from J, leaving 13 bases between them. CDR3 length equals 14 residues. Germline assignment: CDR1 SGHRS and CDR2 YFSETQ.

This chain joins TRBV19 and TRBJ1-5; a possible D gene is TRBD1 (5 bases). The CDR3 consists of 14 residues. Trimming removed 4 bases from V and 4 bases from J, with 11 bases in between. Germline-derived CDR1 and CDR2 are LNHDA and SQIVND (reference sequence). CDR3 amino acids: CASSNTGGNQPQHF. The CDR3, as DNA: TGTGCCAGTAGTAACACGGGGGGAAATCAGCCCCAGCATTTT.

The chain joins TRBV6-6 to TRBJ1-1; unclear D gene. The CDR3 consists of 14 residues. The V gene's germline CDR1 is MNHNY and CDR2 SVGAGI (reference sequence). Trimming stripped 0 bases from V and 4 bases from J, with 9 bases between. CDR3 residues: CASSYSPGSTEAFF. The CDR3 DNA reads as TGTGCCAGCAGTTACTCTCCAGGAAGCACTGAAGCTTTCTTT.

This chain connects TRBV5-4 to TRBJ2-7, with 8 bases that match TRBD1. Germline values: CDR1 SGHNT, CDR2 YYREEE (reference sequence). CDR3 length equals 15 residues. V gave up 1 base and J gave up 3 bases; unmatched junction bases: 6. CDR3 sequence (DNA): TGTGCCAGCAGCTTGAGAACTACAGGGGGCTACGAGCAGTACTTC. Translated: CASSLRTTGGYEQYF.

The chain combines TRBV5-6 with TRBJ1-2; no reliable D call. Trimming pared 0 bases from V and 4 bases from J, leaving 13 bases between. There are 15 residues in the CDR3. Germline V lookup: CDR1 SGHDT, CDR2 YYEEEE. Here the CDR3 reads CASSLAEVAVYGYTF. In nucleotides, the CDR3 is TGTGCCAGCAGCTTGGCCGAGGTGGCAGTCTATGGCTACACCTTC.

The J gene is TRBJ1-2, the V gene TRBV6-5; tentative D call: TRBD1 (6 bases). The CDR3 spans 15 residues. The germline V gene encodes CDR1 MNHEY and CDR2 SVGAGI. V was cut by 0 bases and J by 7 bases, with 15 bases left in between. This CDR3 is CASSYSRGAFRGYTF. The CDR3 region has the DNA TGTGCCAGCAGTTACTCCCGGGGGGCCTTTCGTGGCTACACCTTC.

The chain links TRBV4-2 to TRBJ2-7; 8 bases fit TRBD2. The CDR3 runs to 14 residues. V lost 9 bases and J lost 0; bases outside the gene matches: 7. Germline V gene lookup returns CDR1 LGHNA and CDR2 YNFKEQ. CDR3: CARYAGGVSYEQYF. The DNA for the CDR3 is TGTGCCAGATATGCGGGAGGCGTCTCCTACGAGCAGTACTTC.

This rearrangement joins TRBV5-4 to TRBJ1-1; D is perhaps TRBD1 (5 bases). The V gene's germline CDR1 is SGHNT and CDR2 YYREEE (reference sequence). Trimming took off 1 base at V and 1 base at J, with 11 bases between the two ends. CDR3 length equals 15 residues. The DNA for the CDR3 is TGTGCCAGCAGCTTGCTAGGGGCGAAGAACACTGAAGCTTTCTTT. Translating gives CASSLLGAKNTEAFF.

The chain is built from TRBV3-1 (or the pseudogene TRBV3-2) and TRBJ2-2, with D tentatively TRBD2 (6 bases). Germline V gene lookup returns CDR1 LGHDT and CDR2 YNNKEL (reference sequence). Trimming cost V 1 base and J 2 bases, with 14 bases left between them. This CDR3 has 17 amino acids. CDR3 protein: CASSQVFPSANTGELFF. DNA of the CDR3: TGTGCCAGCAGCCAAGTGTTCCCTAGCGCCAACACCGGGGAGCTGTTTTTT.

This chain joins TRBV7-2 and TRBJ1-5; 7 positions agree with TRBD1. Trimming cost V 5 bases and J 5 bases; bases outside gene matches: 6. Looked up from germline, CDR1 is SGHTA and CDR2 is FQGNSA. The CDR3 extends over 14 amino acids. CDR3 sequence reads: CASSTRDRYQPQHF. The CDR3 DNA sequence: TGTGCCAGCAGCACCCGGGACAGATATCAGCCCCAGCATTTT.

The table lists this clone with a count of one. The chain has TRBV2 and TRBJ1-4; 7 nucleotides line up with TRBD1. V was pared by 4 bases and J by 7 bases, with 12 bases of the junction left unmatched. This CDR3 has 16 amino acids. CDR1 is SNHLY and CDR2 is FYNNEI in the germline V gene. The CDR3 is CASSGGGQEAIEKLFF. CDR3 coding DNA: TGTGCCAGCAGTGGCGGTGGACAGGAGGCGATTGAAAAACTGTTTTTT. Full variable domain (missing parts from reference TRBV2 and TRBJ1-4): EPEVTQTPSHQVTQMGQEVILRCVPISNHLYFYWYRQILGQKVEFLVSFYNNEISEKSEIFDDQFSVERPDGSNFTLKIRSTKLEDSAMYFCASSGGGQEAIEKLFFGSGTQLSVL.

This clone came up a few times. The V and J genes are TRBV10-1 and TRBJ2-2; perhaps TRBD2 as D (6 bases). CDR3 length: 12 amino acids. V lost 9 bases and J 7 bases, leaving 12 bases between the germline ends. CDR1 and CDR2 from the germline V gene are WNHNN and SYGVQD (reference sequence). CDR3 in amino acids: CASRGGDGELFF. In DNA form, the CDR3 reads TGCGCCAGTCGGGGCGGGGACGGGGAGCTGTTTTTT.

The chain joins TRBV15 to TRBJ1-2; D is undetermined. CDR1 is LNHNV, CDR2 YYDKDF, per germline (reference sequence). Trimming cost V 4 bases and J 8 bases, with 20 bases left between them. CDR3 length: 15 amino acids. CDR3 bases: TGTGCCACCAGCACCGGAAGGCAGCCTGCGGAAGGCTACACCTTC. As protein: CATSTGRQPAEGYTF.

V usage is TRBV7-9 and J usage is TRBJ2-1; possibly TRBD1 for D (5 bases). The CDR3 sequence is 12 residues long. Trimming pared 5 bases from V and 7 bases from J, leaving 9 bases between. In germline, CDR1 is SEHNR, CDR2 FQNEAQ (reference sequence). The CDR3 protein is CASSIRANEQFF. CDR3 nucleotide sequence: TGTGCCAGCAGCATCAGGGCGAATGAGCAGTTCTTC. Full variable domain (missing parts from reference TRBV7-9 and TRBJ2-1): DTGVSQNPRHKITKRGQNVTFRCDPISEHNRLYWYRQTLGQGPEFLTYFQNEAQLEKSRLLSDRFSAERPKGSFSTLEIQRTEQGDSAMYLCASSIRANEQFFGPGTRLTVL.

V is TRBV2 and J is TRBJ2-1; weak D call: TRBD1 (5 bases). This CDR3 is built from 12 residues. V was clipped by 5 bases and J by 10 bases, with 12 bases between them. Per the germline V gene, CDR1 is SNHLY and CDR2 is FYNNEI. CDR3 DNA: TGTGCCAGCAGTTATACAGGCACCGAGCAGTTCTTC. It yields the protein CASSYTGTEQFF.

This clone showed up just once. The chain recombines TRBV7-8 with TRBJ1-5; D is uncertain. Trimming removed 1 base at V and 0 bases at J, with 4 bases between. The length of the CDR3 is 14 residues. Per germline, CDR1 SGHVS and CDR2 FQNEAQ. CDR3 protein: CASSLGVSNQPQHF. For the CDR3, the DNA is TGTGCCAGCAGCTTAGGAGTTAGCAATCAGCCCCAGCATTTT.

With respect to this clone: Other DNA sequences in this sample translate to the same CDR3. The chain links TRBV4-1 to TRBJ2-3; 9 bases are shared with TRBD2. V was clipped by 4 bases and J by 6 bases; unmatched bases: 8. Germline CDR1 is MGHRA and CDR2 is YSYEKL. There are 15 residues in the CDR3. This CDR3 is CASSPLAGVADTQYF. The DNA for the CDR3 is TGCGCCAGCAGCCCGTTAGCGGGAGTAGCTGATACGCAGTATTTT.

J is TRBJ2-1 and V is TRBV5-4; 8 positions agree with TRBD1. The germline CDR1 and CDR2 sequences are SGHNT and YYREEE (reference sequence). J lost 1 base, V lost 2 bases, and 5 bases had no gene match. This CDR3 contains 16 residues. As DNA, the CDR3 is TGTGCCAGCAGCTTCAAGACAGGGGCGTCCTACAATGAGCAGTTCTTC. As protein: CASSFKTGASYNEQFF.

The J gene is TRBJ2-1, the V gene TRBV1; the table calls TRBD2, which could not be checked here. TRBV1 is a pseudogene segment. The CDR3 is 15 amino acids. CDR3 region: CTSSPRRDLSNEQFF. CDR3 bases: TGCACCAGCAGCCCTAGACGGGACTTAAGCAATGAGCAGTTCTTC.

This chain connects TRBV2 to TRBJ2-1, with TRBD2 matching over 9 bases. Germline loops: CDR1 SNHLY, CDR2 FYNNEI. Germline trimming cut 7 bases from V and 5 bases from J; bases unmatched to any gene: 3. The CDR3 sequence is 13 residues long. CDR3 coding DNA: TGTGCCAGCAACCTAGCGGGGCACAATGAGCAGTTCTTC. The encoded protein is CASNLAGHNEQFF. Full variable domain (rest looked up from reference TRBV2 and TRBJ2-1): EPEVTQTPSHQVTQMGQEVILRCVPISNHLYFYWYRQILGQKVEFLVSFYNNEISEKSEIFDDQFSVERPDGSNFTLKIRSTKLEDSAMYFCASNLAGHNEQFFGPGTRLTVL.

J is TRBJ1-3 and V is TRBV5-1; D uncertain. Germline lookup yields CDR1 SGHRS and CDR2 YFSETQ. V lost 2 bases and J 0 bases, leaving 6 bases between the germline ends. CDR3 length: 14 amino acids. CDR3 loop: CASSFGSSGNTIYF. In nucleotides, the CDR3 is TGCGCCAGCAGCTTCGGGAGCTCTGGAAACACCATATATTTT.

This sequence joins TRBV2 and TRBJ2-3, with 10 bases aligning to TRBD1. From germline, CDR1 is SNHLY and CDR2 FYNNEI. V dropped 5 bases and J dropped 4; count of bases not matched to a gene: 6. The CDR3 extends over 15 amino acids. Here the CDR3 DNA reads TGTGCCAGCAGTCAGGACAGGGGGAGTGCAGATACGCAGTATTTT. This encodes CASSQDRGSADTQYF. The whole variable domain, filled in from reference TRBV2 and TRBJ2-3, reads EPEVTQTPSHQVTQMGQEVILRCVPISNHLYFYWYRQILGQKVEFLVSFYNNEISEKSEIFDDQFSVERPDGSNFTLKIRSTKLEDSAMYFCASSQDRGSADTQYFGPGTRLTVL.

The DNA of the CDR3 is TGCGCCAGCAGCTTCGGGAGTCTGACCTACAATGAGCAGTTCTTC. It translates to CASSFGSLTYNEQFF. The V call is TRBV5-1, the J call TRBJ2-1; D is perhaps TRBD2 (6 bases). V was clipped by 2 bases and J by 2 bases, with 11 bases between them. Germline V lookup: CDR1 SGHRS, CDR2 YFSETQ. The CDR3 extends over 15 amino acids.

This rearrangement joins TRBV10-3 to TRBJ1-3; tentative D call: TRBD1 (6 bases). The CDR3 contains 15 residues. Trimming cost V 6 bases and J 1 base, with 13 bases left between them. Germline-derived CDR1 and CDR2 are ENHRY and SYGVKD. CDR3 coding DNA: TGTGCCATCAGGCCGACAGGATTATCTGGAAACACCATATATTTT. Encoded protein: CAIRPTGLSGNTIYF.

In this sample, this clone turned up a few times. V and J are TRBV6-5 and TRBJ2-2; maybe TRBD1 (5 bases). V lost 6 bases and J lost 2, with 13 bases in between. Germline values: CDR1 MNHEY, CDR2 SVGAGI. The CDR3 runs 15 residues. CDR3 DNA sequence: TGTGCCAGCAGAACCGACAGATCAAACACCGGGGAGCTGTTTTTT. This codes for CASRTDRSNTGELFF.

The chain carries TRBV19 and TRBJ1-1; a weak D match, TRBD1 (6 bases). Germline CDR1 and CDR2: LNHDA and SQIVND (reference sequence). The ends were cut back, 7 bases at V and 4 bases at J, with 16 bases in the middle. The CDR3 loop spans 14 amino acids. The DNA of the CDR3 is TGTGCCAGTACCATATCAGGGGTGGGCACTGAAGCTTTCTTT. Amino acid sequence: CASTISGVGTEAFF.